This TCR beta chain was found in a study of T cell responses to AZD1222 COVID-19 vaccine. Broader study findings: Most donors were white British, females outnumbered males, and clonal diversity was possibly underestimated.

In regard to this clone: The antigen remains unidentified.

The method was immunoSEQ multiplex PCR; TCRdb's version includes in-frame clones alone and lacks a portion of them. The sample contains roughly 45,000 clones, roughly 80% of which appear only once. Germline V CDR1 and CDR2: SGHRS, YFSETQ. V lost 6 bases to trimming and J lost 0 bases, with 9 bases between them. There are 13 residues in the CDR3. The rearrangement joins TRBV5-1 to TRBJ1-1, with D hard to call. The starting material was peripheral blood, obtained on day 0 of AZD1222 vaccination. The sequence was collected from an adult in good health. The CDR3 DNA follows: TGCGCCAGCAAGAGTGACATGAACACTGAAGCTTTCTTT. Translating it yields CASKSDMNTEAFF.